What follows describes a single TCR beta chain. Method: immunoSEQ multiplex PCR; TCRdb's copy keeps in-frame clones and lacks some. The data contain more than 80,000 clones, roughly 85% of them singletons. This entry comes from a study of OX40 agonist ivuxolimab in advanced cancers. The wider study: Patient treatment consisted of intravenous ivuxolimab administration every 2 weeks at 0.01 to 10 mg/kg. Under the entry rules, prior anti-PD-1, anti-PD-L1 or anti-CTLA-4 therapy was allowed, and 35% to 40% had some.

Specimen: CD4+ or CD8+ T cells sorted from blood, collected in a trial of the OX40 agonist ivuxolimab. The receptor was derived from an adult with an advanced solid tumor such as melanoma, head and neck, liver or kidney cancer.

CDR3 amino acids: CASSPRGDEKLFF. For the CDR3, the DNA is TGTGCCAGTAGCCCCCGGGGAGATGAAAAACTGTTTTTT. V is TRBV19 and J is TRBJ1-4, with D unclear. Trimming pared 6 bases from V and 6 bases from J, leaving 11 bases between. This CDR3 spans 13 amino acids. Germline values: CDR1 LNHDA, CDR2 SQIVND (reference sequence).